This TCR beta chain was observed in a study of T-cell reconstitution after alpha-beta-depleted transplantation in children. The CDR3 is 12 residues long. From germline, CDR1 is DFQATT and CDR2 SNEGSKA (reference sequence). V was trimmed by 7 bases and J by 3 bases, leaving 9 bases between them. This clonotype was recorded at least ten times. Preparation of the TCRbeta library was carried out with unique molecular identifiers. TCRdb called the PCR reads again in MiXCR, with one record for every CDR3 protein. This sample has 490,000 or so distinct CDR3 sequences, with 10% found just once. The starting material was PBMCs, obtained before TCRalphabeta/CD19-depleted stem cell transplant. This TCR derives from a child between 2 and 9 years old with inherited bone marrow failure, due to receive a stem cell transplant. The chain combines TRBV20-1 with TRBJ1-4, with D unresolved. The CDR3 nucleotides read TGCAGTGTAAACAAACCTAATGAAAAACTGTTTTTT. Translated, it gives CSVNKPNEKLFF.